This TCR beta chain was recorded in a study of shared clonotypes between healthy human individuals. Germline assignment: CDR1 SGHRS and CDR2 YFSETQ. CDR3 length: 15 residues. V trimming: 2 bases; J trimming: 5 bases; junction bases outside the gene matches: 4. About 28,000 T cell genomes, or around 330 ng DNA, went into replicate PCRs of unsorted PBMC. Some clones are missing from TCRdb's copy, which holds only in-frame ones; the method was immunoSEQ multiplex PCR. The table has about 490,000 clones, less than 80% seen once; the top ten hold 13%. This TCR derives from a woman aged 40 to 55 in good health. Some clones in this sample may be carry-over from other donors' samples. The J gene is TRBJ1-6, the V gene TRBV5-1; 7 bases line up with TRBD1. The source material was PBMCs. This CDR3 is CASSLGQDDNSPLHF. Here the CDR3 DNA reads TGCGCCAGCAGCTTAGGACAGGATGATAATTCACCCCTCCACTTT. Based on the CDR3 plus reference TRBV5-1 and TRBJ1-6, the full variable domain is KAGVTQTPRYLIKTRGQQVTLSCSPISGHRSVSWYQQTPGQGLQFLFEYFSETQRNKGNFPGRFSGRQFSNSRSEMNVSTLELGDSALYLCASSLGQDDNSPLHFGNGTRLTVT.